This T cell receptor beta chain was captured in a study of metastatic and nonmetastatic thyroid tumors. Background on the study: Where malignant and benign thyroid patients were concerned, repertoires were compared across blood and tumor or nodule tissue. Points from the study as a whole: TCR beta diversity was reportedly significantly higher in malignant thyroid tumors than benign nodules, in blood and tumor.

The V gene's germline CDR1 is SGHTA and CDR2 FQGNSA. Germline trimming cut 4 bases from V and 3 bases from J; bases unmatched to any gene: 15. This CDR3 region has 19 residues. In regard to this clone: Its antigen is undetermined.

Original handling: Across clinicopathological groups, CDR3 differences served as the basis for building a distant-metastasis classifier for papillary thyroid cancer. MiXCR was used by TCRdb to re-call the PCR reads. TCRdb, not the authors, supplied the V and J calls. In the table there are about 5,700 clones, over 30% of which are singletons. None of the patients had undergone any treatment ahead of thyroid surgery. This receptor was taken from a female donor with papillary thyroid cancer or a benign thyroid nodule (not recorded which). Some clones in this sample may be carry-over from other donors' samples. This chain links TRBV7-2 with TRBJ2-3; TRBD2 aligns across 11 bases. Sequenced material: adjacent normal tissue. This chain's CDR3 is CASSYDGLAGSQGTDTQYF. The CDR3 DNA reads TGTGCCAGCAGCTACGACGGACTAGCGGGCTCACAAGGTACAGATACGCAGTATTTT. Together with reference TRBV7-2 and TRBJ2-3, the CDR3 gives the full variable domain: GAGVSQSPSNKVTEKGKDVELRCDPISGHTALYWYRQSLGQGLEFLIYFQGNSAPDKSGLPSDRFSAERTGGSVSTLTIQRTQQEDSAVYLCASSYDGLAGSQGTDTQYFGPGTRLTVL.